These T cell receptor beta chains were read from a single sample in a study of radiotherapy plus CTLA-4 blockade in lung cancer. Data came from immunoSEQ multiplex PCR; TCRdb stores just in-frame clones and leaves some out. The sample contains about 88,000 clones, about 78% of which appear only once. The sequencing here drew on peripheral blood, taken from a patient treated with radiotherapy plus ipilimumab. These receptors were obtained from a human donor with non-small cell lung cancer that progressed on radiotherapy plus ipilimumab. Each CDR3 is given with its conserved first and last residue. The D gene is left open where the match is weak. Size values are once, few and many counts, or a class for expanded clones, and some rows have none.

TRBD1	TRBJ1-2	medium-sized	TRBV6-1	TGTGCCAGCAGTGAGGGACAGGACAAACCTACTGGAGCCTTC	CASSEGQDKPTGAF
.	TRBJ2-1	.	TRBV2	TGTGCCACCCAGCCTGCCCAGTCCTACAATGAGCAGTTCTTC	CATQPAQSYNEQFF
.	TRBJ1-6	medium-sized	TRBV6-1	TGTGCCAGCAGTGAAGTTCCCCAGGTTGGTTCACCCCTCCACTTT	CASSEVPQVGSPLHF
.	TRBJ2-7	.	TRBV9	TGTGCCAGCAGCGTTAGGCCGGGAGCCCCCTACGAGCAGTACTTC	CASSVRPGAPYEQYF
.	TRBJ1-1	.	TRBV18	TGTGCCAGCTCACCAAAAGGGGGGAGGCCCTCCGGAGCTTTCTTT	CASSPKGGRPSGAFF
.	TRBJ1-4	.	TRBV5-1	TGCGCCAGCAGCTTGGACAGCTTTAATGAAAAACTGTTTTTT	CASSLDSFNEKLFF
.	TRBJ2-3	.	TRBV5-6	TGTGCCAGCAGCTTGACCTCCTCGGGAGATACGCAGTATTTT	CASSLTSSGDTQYF
.	TRBJ1-4	once	TRBV28	TGTGCCAGCACCTCGGGGGGCGAAGATGAAAAACTGTTTTTT	CASTSGGEDEKLFF
TRBD1	TRBJ2-7	.	TRBV9	TGTGCCAGCAGCCGGGGGGACAGGGTTTTGGACGAGCAGTACTTC	CASSRGDRVLDEQYF
.	TRBJ2-2	.	TRBV21-1	TGTGCCAGCAGCCGGACAGGGCCGAACACCGGGGAGCTGTTTTTT	CASSRTGPNTGELFF
.	TRBJ2-1	many	TRBV29-1	TGCAGCGTTGAAGATGACAGGGGCCTAGCGGGGACCAATGAGCAGTTCTTC	CSVEDDRGLAGTNEQFF
.	TRBJ1-1	few	TRBV28	TGTGCCAGCAGTTTACTCGGGGCCATGGGGGCTTTCTTT	CASSLLGAMGAFF
.	TRBJ2-6	once	TRBV4-1	TGCGCCAGCAGCCAAGGTATTGGGGCCAACGTCCTGACTTTC	CASSQGIGANVLTF
.	TRBJ2-2	.	TRBV4-1	TGCGCCAGCAGCCAGACAGGCGCCAACACCGGGGAGCTGTTTTTT	CASSQTGANTGELFF
.	TRBJ1-5	.	TRBV10-3	TGTGCCATTGGGCTTGAGGAGGGAGGCAATCAGCCCCAGCATTTT	CAIGLEEGGNQPQHF
TRBD1	TRBJ1-5	.	TRBV28	TGTGCCAGCAGTTGGACAGGCCGCAATCAGCCCCAGCATTTT	CASSWTGRNQPQHF
.	TRBJ2-1	.	TRBV7-9	TGTGCCAGCAGCTTAGCGGGGACCCCCTACAATGAGCAGTTCTTC	CASSLAGTPYNEQFF
.	TRBJ2-5	.	TRBV4-1	TGCGCCAGCAGCCAAAATTCCCAAGAGACCCAGTACTTC	CASSQNSQETQYF
TRBD2	TRBJ2-2	.	TRBV6-6	TGTGCCAGCAGAACAACTAGCGGGAGTGGGGAGCTGTTTTTT	CASRTTSGSGELFF
.	TRBJ1-5	.	TRBV5-1	TGCGCCAGCAGCGTGACAGACGGTAGCAATCAGCCCCAGCATTTT	CASSVTDGSNQPQHF
.	TRBJ1-2	many	TRBV7-9	TGTGCCAGCAGCTTAAAGGGAGAAAATGGCTACACCTTC	CASSLKGENGYTF
.	TRBJ1-2	few	TRBV20-1	TGCAGTGCTAGTTTAGATGGCTACACCTTC	CSASLDGYTF
.	TRBJ2-5	.	TRBV5-1	TGCGCCAGCAACCGTCGGGCGGCTCAAGAGACCCAGTACTTC	CASNRRAAQETQYF